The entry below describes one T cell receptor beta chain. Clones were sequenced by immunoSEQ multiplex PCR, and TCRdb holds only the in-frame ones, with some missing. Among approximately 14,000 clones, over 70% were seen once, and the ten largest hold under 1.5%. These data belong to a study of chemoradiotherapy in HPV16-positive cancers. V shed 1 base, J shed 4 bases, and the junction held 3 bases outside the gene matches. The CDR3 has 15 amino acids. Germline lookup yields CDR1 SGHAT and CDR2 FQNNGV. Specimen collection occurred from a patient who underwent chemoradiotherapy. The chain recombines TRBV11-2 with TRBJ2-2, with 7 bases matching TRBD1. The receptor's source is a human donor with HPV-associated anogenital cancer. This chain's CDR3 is CASSLGQGSTGELFF. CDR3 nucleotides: TGTGCCAGCAGCTTAGGACAGGGTAGCACCGGGGAGCTGTTTTTT.